The rows below give T cell receptor beta chains drawn from one sample of a study of T cell responses to AZD1222 COVID-19 vaccine. Repertoires were generated with immunoSEQ multiplex PCR, while TCRdb's copy carries only in-frame clones and drops some. The data show about 53,000 clones, about 81% seen once. This specimen was peripheral blood, taken on day 0 of AZD1222 vaccination. These TCRs come from an adult in good health. CDR3s include the opening cysteine and the closing phenylalanine or tryptophan. A D gene is named only where the DNA matches it firmly. The listing skips clone size in some rows; elsewhere it reads once, few, many or a size class.

abundance,j_gene,v_gene,d_gene,CDR3aa,CDR3nt
.,TRBJ1-3,TRBV7-2,TRBD1,CASSLTTQGTTGNTIYF,TGTGCCAGCAGCTTAACCACACAGGGGACTACTGGAAACACCATATATTTT
.,TRBJ1-1,TRBV7-2,.,CASSRGGLGTEAFF,TGTGCCAGCAGCCGCGGCGGGTTAGGCACTGAAGCTTTCTTT
.,TRBJ1-4,TRBV5-6,.,CASSLDFDRPGANEKLFF,TGTGCCAGCAGCTTGGATTTCGACAGACCGGGAGCTAATGAAAAACTGTTTTTT
once,TRBJ2-2,TRBV5-8,.,CASYESNTGELFF,TGTGCCAGCTACGAGTCGAACACCGGGGAGCTGTTTTTT
.,TRBJ1-5,TRBV11-2,.,CASSLEVRQPQHF,TGTGCCAGCAGCTTAGAAGTTCGCCAGCCCCAGCATTTT
.,TRBJ2-1,TRBV7-2,.,CASSDPYNEQFF,TGTGCCAGCAGCGATCCCTACAATGAGCAGTTCTTC
.,TRBJ1-6,TRBV13,.,CASSYRYSPLHF,TGTGCCAGCAGCTACAGGTATTCACCCCTCCACTTT
.,TRBJ1-2,TRBV7-2,.,CASSSRGGGGGYTF,TGTGCCAGCAGCTCTCGAGGGGGAGGCGGTGGCTACACCTTC
few,TRBJ2-3,TRBV7-3,.,CASSSLGDTQYF,TGTGCCAGCAGCTCATTAGGAGATACGCAGTATTTT
.,TRBJ2-2,TRBV5-1,TRBD2,CAGRGENTGELFF,TGCGCCGGGAGGGGAGAAAACACCGGGGAGCTGTTTTTT
.,TRBJ2-2,TRBV4-3,.,CASSQDKGSAAENTGELFF,TGCGCCAGCAGCCAAGATAAAGGGTCGGCAGCGGAGAACACCGGGGAGCTGTTTTTT
many,TRBJ2-7,TRBV1,.,CTSSQQTYEQYF,TGCACCAGCAGCCAACAAACCTACGAGCAGTACTTC
.,TRBJ2-2,TRBV5-1,TRBD1,CASSLRQGEVGELFF,TGCGCCAGCAGCTTGAGGCAGGGGGAAGTCGGGGAGCTGTTTTTT
.,TRBJ2-1,TRBV3-1/TRBV3-2,.,CASSQDPLVLGYNEQFF,TGTGCCAGCAGCCAAGACCCGCTAGTTCTTGGCTACAATGAGCAGTTCTTC
few,TRBJ2-1,TRBV10-2,TRBD2,CASSYVSGSSSANEQFF,TGCGCCAGCAGTTACGTCAGCGGGAGCTCTAGCGCCAATGAGCAGTTCTTC
once,TRBJ2-2,TRBV19,.,CASSTNDRLTGELFF,TGTGCCAGTAGTACCAATGACCGATTAACCGGGGAGCTGTTTTTT
.,TRBJ2-7,TRBV14,.,CTSSPRSYEQYF,TGTACCAGCAGCCCCCGGTCCTACGAGCAGTACTTC
once,TRBJ2-1,TRBV11-3,.,CASSSGLGTEQFF,TGTGCCAGCAGCTCCGGACTCGGTACTGAGCAGTTCTTC
.,TRBJ1-1,TRBV5-5,.,CASSAGYLNTEAFF,TGTGCCAGCAGCGCGGGATACCTTAACACTGAAGCTTTCTTT
.,TRBJ1-5,TRBV6-5,TRBD1,CASSFGTATNQPQHF,TGTGCCAGCAGCTTCGGGACAGCGACGAATCAGCCCCAGCATTTT
.,TRBJ1-2,TRBV7-6,.,CASSLASTSNYGYTF,TGTGCCAGCAGCTTGGCTAGTACCTCTAACTATGGCTACACCTTC
.,TRBJ2-7,TRBV29-1,TRBD2,CSVEDPISGSSYEQYF,TGCAGCGTTGAAGATCCGATCAGCGGGAGCTCCTACGAGCAGTACTTC
.,TRBJ1-2,TRBV4-1,.,CASNPRGDLYGYTF,TGCGCCAGCAACCCGCGGGGGGACCTCTATGGCTACACCTTC
few,TRBJ2-7,TRBV19,.,CASSNGRGDEQYF,TGTGCCAGTAGTAATGGCAGGGGGGACGAGCAGTACTTC
.,TRBJ2-7,TRBV18,.,CASQQGNEQYF,TGTGCCAGCCAACAGGGAAACGAGCAGTACTTC
.,TRBJ2-7,TRBV6-1,TRBD1,CASSEVTGGFYEQYF,TGTGCCAGCAGTGAAGTAACAGGGGGCTTCTACGAGCAGTACTTC
.,TRBJ2-2,TRBV4-2,TRBD2,CASSQVRGGGTGELFF,TGTGCCAGCAGCCAAGTACGAGGCGGGGGCACCGGGGAGCTGTTTTTT
.,TRBJ2-2,TRBV28,.,CASSTYSNTGELFF,TGTGCCAGCAGTACCTACAGTAACACCGGGGAGCTGTTTTTT
.,TRBJ1-5,TRBV13,.,CASSVRRGLRQPQHF,TGTGCCAGCAGCGTGCGACGGGGCCTTAGGCAGCCCCAGCATTTT
.,TRBJ1-1,TRBV5-8,.,CASSLGTDILGTEAFF,TGTGCCAGCAGCTTGGGGACTGATATTCTGGGCACTGAAGCTTTCTTT
.,TRBJ2-1,TRBV5-4,.,CASSLGSYSEQFF,TGTGCCAGCAGCTTGGGGAGCTATAGTGAGCAGTTCTTC
.,TRBJ2-7,TRBV5-4,.,CASSNDYEQYF,TGTGCCAGCAGCAACGACTACGAGCAGTACTTC
.,TRBJ2-3,TRBV19,.,CASSIGERTDTQYF,TGTGCCAGTAGTATTGGAGAGCGCACAGATACGCAGTATTTT
few,TRBJ1-2,TRBV19,TRBD1,CASSKTGDYGYTF,TGTGCCAGTAGTAAAACAGGGGACTATGGCTACACCTTC
.,TRBJ2-3,TRBV28,TRBD2,CASSLGASGGADTQYF,TGTGCCAGCAGTTTGGGCGCGAGCGGGGGAGCAGATACGCAGTATTTT
.,TRBJ2-1,TRBV28,.,CASSLGRTGNNEQFF,TGTGCCAGCAGTTTGGGGCGGACGGGCAACAATGAGCAGTTCTTC
.,TRBJ2-7,TRBV27,TRBD2,CASSSGLAGRKQYF,TGTGCCAGCAGTTCGGGACTAGCGGGCAGAAAGCAGTACTTC
.,TRBJ1-2,TRBV5-4,TRBD1,CASRASGTGPFGGYTF,TGTGCCAGCAGGGCCTCCGGGACAGGACCGTTCGGGGGCTACACCTTC
.,TRBJ1-5,TRBV6-1,.,CASSVYLGQSGHQPQHF,TGTGCCAGCAGTGTCTACTTAGGACAGTCCGGGCATCAGCCCCAGCATTTT
.,TRBJ2-2,TRBV2,.,CASSQGQGRTGELFF,TGTGCCAGCAGCCAAGGGCAGGGGAGAACCGGGGAGCTGTTTTTT
.,TRBJ2-5,TRBV28,TRBD1,CASTLSRDSQETQYF,TGTGCCAGCACCCTTTCCCGGGACAGCCAAGAGACCCAGTACTTC
.,TRBJ1-2,TRBV5-1,TRBD1,CASSFTGASGYTF,TGCGCCAGCAGCTTCACAGGGGCGAGCGGCTACACCTTC
once,TRBJ2-2,TRBV7-3,TRBD2,CASSLAATGELFF,TGTGCCAGCAGCCTAGCGGCGACCGGGGAGCTGTTTTTT
.,TRBJ1-5,TRBV7-2,.,CASSFDTSPNQPQHF,TGTGCCAGCAGCTTCGACACCAGCCCTAATCAGCCCCAGCATTTT
.,TRBJ1-6,TRBV7-2,.,CASSSGGHNSPLHF,TGTGCCAGCAGCTCGGGGGGGCACAATTCACCCCTCCACTTT
.,TRBJ2-3,TRBV29-1,TRBD2,CSGVRTSGRSTDTQYF,TGCAGCGGCGTAAGGACTAGCGGGAGGAGCACAGATACGCAGTATTTT
.,TRBJ1-2,TRBV18,.,CASSPDTGTDYGYTF,TGTGCCAGCTCACCCGACACCGGGACGGACTATGGCTACACCTTC
.,TRBJ2-1,TRBV6-5,TRBD1,CASSPSDRGVNEQFF,TGTGCCAGCAGTCCCTCGGACAGGGGTGTGAATGAGCAGTTCTTC
.,TRBJ2-2,TRBV27,.,CASNLGDSNTGELFF,TGTGCCAGCAATCTGGGGGACTCGAACACCGGGGAGCTGTTTTTT
.,TRBJ2-3,TRBV5-6,.,CASSRARPATDTQYF,TGTGCCAGCAGCCGAGCCCGCCCGGCCACAGATACGCAGTATTTT
.,TRBJ2-1,TRBV7-2,.,CASSLGRGSYNEQFF,TGTGCCAGCAGCTTAGGTCGGGGAAGCTACAATGAGCAGTTCTTC
.,TRBJ1-2,TRBV7-2,.,CASSIGTGDYGYTF,TGTGCCAGCAGCATCGGGACGGGGGACTATGGCTACACCTTC
once,TRBJ2-5,TRBV25-1,TRBD2,CASRAGDDEAGETQYF,TGTGCCAGCAGAGCGGGAGACGACGAGGCGGGGGAGACCCAGTACTTC
once,TRBJ2-7,TRBV19,TRBD1,CASTATGGIYEQYF,TGTGCCAGTACCGCGACAGGGGGCATCTACGAGCAGTACTTC
.,TRBJ1-3,TRBV6-1,TRBD1,CASSEQQGMGNTIYF,TGTGCCAGCAGTGAGCAACAGGGGATGGGAAACACCATATATTTT
.,TRBJ2-7,TRBV6-5,.,CASSYGGNEQYF,TGTGCCAGCAGTTACGGCGGGAACGAGCAGTACTTC
.,TRBJ1-6,TRBV19,.,CASSMGGNSPLHF,TGTGCCAGTAGTATGGGAGGGAATTCACCCCTCCACTTT
.,TRBJ2-7,TRBV7-9,.,CASSSRGPYEQYF,TGTGCCAGCAGCTCCCGGGGCCCCTACGAGCAGTACTTC
.,TRBJ2-1,TRBV9,.,CASSVGFSYNEQFF,TGTGCCAGCAGCGTGGGGTTCTCCTACAATGAGCAGTTCTTC
.,TRBJ2-5,TRBV2,TRBD1,CASIRQGQETQYF,TGTGCCAGCATCCGACAGGGCCAAGAGACCCAGTACTTC